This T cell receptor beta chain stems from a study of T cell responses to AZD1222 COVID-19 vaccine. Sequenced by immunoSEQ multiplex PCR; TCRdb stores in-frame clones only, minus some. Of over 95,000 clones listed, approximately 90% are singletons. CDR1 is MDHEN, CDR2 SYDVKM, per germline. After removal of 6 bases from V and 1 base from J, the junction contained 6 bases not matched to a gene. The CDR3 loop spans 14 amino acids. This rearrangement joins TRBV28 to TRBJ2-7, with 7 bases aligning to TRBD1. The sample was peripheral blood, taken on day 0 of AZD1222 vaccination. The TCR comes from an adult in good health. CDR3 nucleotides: TGTGCCAGCAGAGAGACAGGGCCGTCCTACGAGCAGTACTTC. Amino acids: CASRETGPSYEQYF.